This TCR beta chain was retrieved from a study of blood T cell repertoires in COVID-19. Whole-study context: Samples taken during acute and convalescent COVID-19 were collected in the United States, Italy and Spain. PBMCs, B-cell-depleted T cells, or T cells provided the cDNA or gDNA that made up the material.

How the authors handled the data: Reference gene primer amplification yielded estimated nucleated cell counts. Repertoires were generated with immunoSEQ multiplex PCR, while TCRdb's copy carries only in-frame clones and drops some. V, J and clone size are taken as reported in that table, and D and trimming were inferred from the DNA itself. The sample records approximately 240,000 clones, roughly 84% being singletons. This TCR was sampled from a woman aged 40 to 50 who had recovered from COVID-19. Material for sequencing was peripheral blood.

DNA of the CDR3: TGTGCCATCAGTGAGTCGAGGTTTGCAACTAATGAAAAACTGTTTTTT. It is translated as CAISESRFATNEKLFF. V and J are TRBV10-3 and TRBJ1-4; the D is unclear. This CDR3 has 16 residues. V was shortened by 0 bases and J by 0 bases, with 8 bases between the two germline ends. CDR1 is ENHRY, CDR2 SYGVKD, per germline.